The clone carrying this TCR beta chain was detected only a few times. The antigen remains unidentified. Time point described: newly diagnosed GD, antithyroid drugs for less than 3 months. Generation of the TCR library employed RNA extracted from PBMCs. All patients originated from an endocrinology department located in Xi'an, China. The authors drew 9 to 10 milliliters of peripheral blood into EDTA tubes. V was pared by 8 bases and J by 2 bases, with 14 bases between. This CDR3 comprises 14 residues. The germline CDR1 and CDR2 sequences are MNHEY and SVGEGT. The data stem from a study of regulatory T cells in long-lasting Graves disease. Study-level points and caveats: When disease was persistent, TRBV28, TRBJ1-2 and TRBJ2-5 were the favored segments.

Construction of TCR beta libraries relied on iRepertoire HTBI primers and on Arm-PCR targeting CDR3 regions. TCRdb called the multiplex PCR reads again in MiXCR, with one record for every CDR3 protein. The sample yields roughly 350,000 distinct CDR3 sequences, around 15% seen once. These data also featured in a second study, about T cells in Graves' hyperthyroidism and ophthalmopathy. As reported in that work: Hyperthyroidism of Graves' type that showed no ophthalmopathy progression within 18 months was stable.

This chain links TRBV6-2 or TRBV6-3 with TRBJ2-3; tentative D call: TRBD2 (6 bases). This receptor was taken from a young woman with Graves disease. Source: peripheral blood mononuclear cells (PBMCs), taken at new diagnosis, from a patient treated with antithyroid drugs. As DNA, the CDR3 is TGTGCCAGCTTCAGCGGGCTATCCACAGATACGCAGTATTTT. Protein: CASFSGLSTDTQYF.